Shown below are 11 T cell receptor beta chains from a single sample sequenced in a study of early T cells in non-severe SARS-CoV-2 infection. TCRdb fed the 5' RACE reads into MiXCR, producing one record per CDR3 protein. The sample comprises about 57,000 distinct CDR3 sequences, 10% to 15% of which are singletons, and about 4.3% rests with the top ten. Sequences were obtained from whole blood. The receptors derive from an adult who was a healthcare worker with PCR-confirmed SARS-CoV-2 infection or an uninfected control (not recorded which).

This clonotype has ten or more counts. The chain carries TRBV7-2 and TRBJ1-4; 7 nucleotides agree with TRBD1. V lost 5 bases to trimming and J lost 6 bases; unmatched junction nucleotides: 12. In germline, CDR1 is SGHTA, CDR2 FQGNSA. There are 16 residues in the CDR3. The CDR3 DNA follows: TGTGCCAGCAGCCCTAAGGGGACAGTGGGTCATGAAAAACTGTTTTTT. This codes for CASSPKGTVGHEKLFF.

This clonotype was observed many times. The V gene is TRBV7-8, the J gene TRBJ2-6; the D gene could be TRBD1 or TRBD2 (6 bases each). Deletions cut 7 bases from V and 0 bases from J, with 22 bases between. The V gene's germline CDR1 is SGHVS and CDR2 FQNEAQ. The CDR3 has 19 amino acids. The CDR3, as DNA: TGTGCCAGCATCACACAAGAGAGGGGGGCCCACTCTGGGGCCAACGTCCTGACTTTC. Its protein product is CASITQERGAHSGANVLTF.

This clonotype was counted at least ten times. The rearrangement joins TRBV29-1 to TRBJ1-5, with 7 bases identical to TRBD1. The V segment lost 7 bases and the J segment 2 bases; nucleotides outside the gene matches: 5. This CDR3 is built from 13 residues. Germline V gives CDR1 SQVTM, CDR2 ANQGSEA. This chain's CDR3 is CSAGTARNQPQHF. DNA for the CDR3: TGCAGCGCGGGGACAGCTCGCAATCAGCCCCAGCATTTT. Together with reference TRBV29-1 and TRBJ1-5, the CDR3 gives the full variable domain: SAVISQKPSRDICQRGTSLTIQCQVDSQVTMMFWYRQQPGQSLTLIATANQGSEATYESGFVIDKFPISRPNLTFSTLTVSNMSPEDSSIYLCSAGTARNQPQHFGDGTRLSIL.

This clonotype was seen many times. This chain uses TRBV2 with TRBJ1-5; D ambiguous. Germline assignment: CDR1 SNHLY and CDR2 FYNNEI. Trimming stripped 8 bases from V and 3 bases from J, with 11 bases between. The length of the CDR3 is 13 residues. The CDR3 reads CASVIQINQPQHF. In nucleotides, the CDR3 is TGTGCCAGCGTAATCCAAATCAATCAGCCCCAGCATTTT.

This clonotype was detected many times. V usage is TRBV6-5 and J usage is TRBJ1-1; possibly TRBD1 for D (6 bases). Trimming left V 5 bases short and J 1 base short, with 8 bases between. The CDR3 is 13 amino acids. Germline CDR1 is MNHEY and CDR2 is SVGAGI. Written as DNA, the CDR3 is TGTGCCAGCAGTCGACAGGCGAACACTGAAGCTTTCTTT. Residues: CASSRQANTEAFF.

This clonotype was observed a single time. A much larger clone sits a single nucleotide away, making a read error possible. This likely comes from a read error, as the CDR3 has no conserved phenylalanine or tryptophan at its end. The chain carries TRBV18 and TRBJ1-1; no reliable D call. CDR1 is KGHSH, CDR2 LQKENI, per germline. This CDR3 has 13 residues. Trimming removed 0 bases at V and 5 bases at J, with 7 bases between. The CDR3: CASSPPGRTEAFL. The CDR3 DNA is TGTGCCAGCTCACCACCAGGCCGGACTGAAGCTTTCCTT.

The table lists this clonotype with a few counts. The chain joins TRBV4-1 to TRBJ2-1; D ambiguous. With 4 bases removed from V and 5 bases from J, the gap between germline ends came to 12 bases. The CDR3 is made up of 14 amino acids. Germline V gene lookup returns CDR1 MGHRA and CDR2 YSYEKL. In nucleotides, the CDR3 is TGCGCCAGCAGCCTCCGTGGGATTAACAATGAGCAGTTCTTC. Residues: CASSLRGINNEQFF.

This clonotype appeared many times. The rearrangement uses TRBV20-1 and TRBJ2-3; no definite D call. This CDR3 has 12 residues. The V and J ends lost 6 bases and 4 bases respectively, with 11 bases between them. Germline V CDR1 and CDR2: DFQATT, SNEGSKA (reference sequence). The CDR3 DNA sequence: TGCAGTGCCCATGGGGTGGCAGATACGCAGTATTTT. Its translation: CSAHGVADTQYF.

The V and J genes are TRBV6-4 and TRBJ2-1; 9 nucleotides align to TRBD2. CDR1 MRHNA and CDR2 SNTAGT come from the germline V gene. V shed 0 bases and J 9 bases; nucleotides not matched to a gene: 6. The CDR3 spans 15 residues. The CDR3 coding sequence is TGTGCCAGCAGTGACTCCCTTAGCGGGGGAAGTGAGCAGTTCTTC. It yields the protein CASSDSLSGGSEQFF.

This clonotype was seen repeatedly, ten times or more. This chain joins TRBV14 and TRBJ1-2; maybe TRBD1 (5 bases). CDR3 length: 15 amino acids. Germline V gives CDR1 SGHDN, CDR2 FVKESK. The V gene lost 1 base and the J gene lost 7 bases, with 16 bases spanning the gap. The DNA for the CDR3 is TGTGCCAGCAGCCAAGCTGGGGGGATCTTTGGTGGCTACACCTTC. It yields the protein CASSQAGGIFGGYTF.

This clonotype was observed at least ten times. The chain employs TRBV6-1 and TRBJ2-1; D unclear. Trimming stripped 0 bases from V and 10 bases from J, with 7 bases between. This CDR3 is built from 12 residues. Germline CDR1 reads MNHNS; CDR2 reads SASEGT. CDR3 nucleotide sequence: TGTGCCAGCAGTGAAGCCGAAGGCGAGCAGTTCTTC. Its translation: CASSEAEGEQFF.